This T cell receptor (beta chain) comes out of a study of control samples from healthy donors and cancer patients. V was pared by 5 bases and J by 4 bases, with 17 bases between. Germline-derived CDR1 and CDR2 are LNHDA and SQIVND (reference sequence). The CDR3 is 16 residues long. Sequencing was performed with immunoSEQ multiplex PCR; in TCRdb, only in-frame clones are kept and a portion is missing. The table lists some 410,000 clones, approximately 92% of them singletons. The clonotype was recovered from a man between 40 and 49 years old with head and neck cancer. The chain is built from TRBV19 and TRBJ1-4; D is ambiguous. Sequences were obtained from PBMCs. This CDR3 reads CASSGVITAFNEKLFF. The CDR3 coding sequence is TGTGCCAGTAGTGGGGTGATAACAGCGTTTAATGAAAAACTGTTTTTT. The entire variable domain, with the rest obtained from reference TRBV19 and TRBJ1-4, is as follows: DGGITQSPKYLFRKEGQNVTLSCEQNLNHDAMYWYRQDPGQGLRLIYYSQIVNDFQKGDIAEGYSVSREKKESFPLTVTSAQKNPTAFYLCASSGVITAFNEKLFFGSGTQLSVL.